The rows below give T cell receptor beta chains drawn from one sample of a study of monozygotic twins with inflammatory bowel disease. One entry per CDR3 protein, without DNA, is what TCRdb gives after re-calling the 5' RACE reads. The sample is made up of around 450,000 distinct CDR3 sequences, and the top ten hold 2.4% of it. Material for sequencing was blood. The receptors originated from a human donor with ulcerative colitis or Crohn's disease, or a healthy co-twin of an affected twin (not recorded which). Each CDR3 is given with its conserved first and last residue.

TRBV5-1	15	TRBJ2-2	CASSLNTENTGELFF
TRBV18	14	TRBJ2-3	CASSPPPRGDTQYF
TRBV6-6	12	TRBJ1-5	CASKEPNQPQHF
TRBV5-1	15	TRBJ2-3	CASSFGQGGTDTQYF
TRBV5-1	15	TRBJ1-4	CASSGQGASNEKLFF
TRBV29-1	14	TRBJ2-2	CSATGSTNTGELFF
TRBV2	12	TRBJ2-7	CASSEGPTEQYF
TRBV29-1	12	TRBJ2-5	CSAVRQQETQYF
TRBV18	11	TRBJ2-7	CASSTEAEQYF
TRBV4-2	15	TRBJ1-1	CASSLATGDSTEAFF
TRBV10-2	14	TRBJ1-6	CASSTSWDNSPLHF
TRBV6-2/TRBV6-3	15	TRBJ2-1	CASSYSSGRGNEQFF
TRBV28	13	TRBJ2-7	CASSPGQGTEQYF
TRBV18	14	TRBJ2-1	CASPSGSRKDEQFF
TRBV7-6	13	TRBJ2-3	CAKRAGSTDTQYF
TRBV24-1	20	TRBJ2-1	CATSDRPGQGAISSYNEQFF
TRBV7-9	12	TRBJ1-4	CASSPPAEKLFF
TRBV19	14	TRBJ1-5	CASSLKAPNQPQHF
TRBV12-3/TRBV12-4	13	TRBJ2-3	CALAGGVTDTQYF
TRBV6-5	15	TRBJ2-7	CASSYSLIGSYEQYF
TRBV20-1	14	TRBJ2-5	CSAPALAGGETQYF
TRBV20-1	13	TRBJ2-7	CSAGKGTTDGQYF
TRBV25-1	14	TRBJ2-7	CASSLRGQGGEQYF
TRBV28	16	TRBJ2-7	CASSTLGLASSYEQYF
TRBV28	15	TRBJ1-2	CASSAYRGLNYGYTF
TRBV10-3	13	TRBJ1-2	CAISESGGNGYTF
TRBV6-1	14	TRBJ2-1	CASTRRGRNNEQFF
TRBV7-2	14	TRBJ2-3	CASSFPGLWDTQYF
TRBV29-1	13	TRBJ1-1	CSVVGQGNTEAFF
TRBV12-3/TRBV12-4	14	TRBJ1-2	CASSSRTAVSGYTF
TRBV12-3/TRBV12-4	14	TRBJ2-5	CASSFSRTQETQYF
TRBV12-3/TRBV12-4	15	TRBJ2-3	CASSHPEAPTDTQYF
TRBV9	16	TRBJ2-1	CASSVDVASGRPGHFF
TRBV11-1	18	TRBJ2-1	CASSPGTSGGAYLDEQFF
TRBV19	15	TRBJ2-1	CASSIVGLAGGEQFF
TRBV28	15	TRBJ2-2	CASSPLRPNTGELFF
TRBV11-1	18	TRBJ2-5	CASSAKGGLARLQETQYF
TRBV5-1	17	TRBJ2-6	CASSPQYGGFGANVLTF
TRBV25-1	13	TRBJ2-7	CASSAAGGYEQYF
TRBV5-1	14	TRBJ2-7	CASSLYSGTYEQYF
TRBV4-3	17	TRBJ2-1	CASSHDLAGGSYNEQFF
TRBV7-9	17	TRBJ2-1	CASSPRLAGRIGNEQFF
TRBV7-8	14	TRBJ2-2	CASSWTSGVGELFF
TRBV12-3/TRBV12-4	16	TRBJ1-6	CASSLGGQMNNSPLHF
TRBV3-1	14	TRBJ2-2	CASSQALSTGELFF